One sample yielded the 27 T cell receptor beta chains listed below, sequenced in a study of T cell responses to AZD1222 COVID-19 vaccine. The repertoire was sequenced with immunoSEQ multiplex PCR; TCRdb's copy has only in-frame clones and lacks some. Found here are approximately 120,000 clones, about 90% of them singletons; the top ten hold 1.1%. Sequencing was performed on peripheral blood, taken on day 0 of AZD1222 vaccination. The receptors derive from an adult in good health.

V usage is TRBV14 and J usage is TRBJ1-2; TRBD1 might be the D (6 bases). Germline V CDR1 and CDR2: SGHDN, FVKESK. The CDR3 loop spans 14 amino acids. The V gene lost 3 bases and the J gene lost 6 bases, with 14 bases spanning the gap. The DNA of the CDR3 is TGTGCCAGCAGCCAGTTAGACAGGCTCGATGGCTACACCTTC. This encodes CASSQLDRLDGYTF.

The chain recombines TRBV18 with TRBJ2-2; the match to TRBD2 covers 8 bases. Germline V gene sequence: CDR1 KGHSH, CDR2 LQKENI. The V segment lost 6 bases and the J segment 7 bases; nucleotides outside the gene matches: 10. This CDR3 has 15 amino acids. CDR3 amino acids: CASSLPGLGNGELFF. The CDR3, as DNA: TGTGCCAGCTCGTTACCGGGACTAGGAAACGGGGAGCTGTTTTTT.

The V call is TRBV27, the J call TRBJ2-2; D is possibly TRBD2 (6 bases). The CDR3 contains 14 residues. The germline V gene encodes CDR1 MNHEY and CDR2 SMNVEV (reference sequence). Trimming stripped 0 bases from V and 6 bases from J, with 8 bases between. The CDR3 loop is CASSLSTSPGELFF. CDR3 sequence (DNA): TGTGCCAGCAGTTTATCTACTAGCCCCGGGGAGCTGTTTTTT.

J is TRBJ2-5 and V is TRBV29-1; TRBD1 matches 8 bases. Per the germline V gene, CDR1 is SQVTM and CDR2 is ANQGSEA. V shed 4 bases, J shed 5 bases, and the junction held 6 bases outside the gene matches. The CDR3 is made up of 13 amino acids. CDR3: CSVARQGSETQYF. The DNA for the CDR3 is TGCAGCGTTGCCCGACAGGGGTCGGAGACCCAGTACTTC.

This clone has a handful of counts. V and J are TRBV28 and TRBJ1-1, with D perhaps matching TRBD1 (6 bases). The CDR3 loop spans 15 amino acids. CDR1 and CDR2 from the germline V gene are MDHEN and SYDVKM. Trimming stripped 5 bases from V and 4 bases from J, with 17 bases between. Here the CDR3 reads CASSQTGARGTEAFF. For the CDR3, the DNA is TGTGCCAGCAGTCAAACGGGGGCCCGGGGCACTGAAGCTTTCTTT.

The chain combines TRBV2 with TRBJ1-2; 7 bases agree with TRBD1. Trimming cost V 8 bases and J 4 bases; bases outside gene matches: 10. Looked up from germline, CDR1 is SNHLY and CDR2 is FYNNEI. The CDR3 is 14 residues long. Written as DNA, the CDR3 is TGTGCCAGCGGGGCGTTCCAGGGGGGCTATGGCTACACCTTC. Translated: CASGAFQGGYGYTF.

The rearrangement uses TRBV24-1 and TRBJ1-2; D remains ambiguous. Trimming removed 1 base at V and 6 bases at J, with 5 bases between. The CDR3 totals 12 residues. Germline assignment: CDR1 KGHDR and CDR2 SFDVKD. CDR3 DNA sequence: TGTGCCACCAGTGATTTAAGGGATGGCTACACCTTC. Protein product: CATSDLRDGYTF.

This clone was observed a few times. The chain combines TRBV5-4 with TRBJ2-3, with D perhaps assigned TRBD1 or TRBD2 (5 bases each). The CDR3 runs to 16 residues. Germline V gene lookup returns CDR1 SGHNT and CDR2 YYREEE (reference sequence). Trimming removed 4 bases at V and 1 base at J, with 16 bases between. The CDR3, as DNA: TGTGCCAGCAGCCCCCCCGGGAAAGGGGGCACAGATACGCAGTATTTT. Amino acids: CASSPPGKGGTDTQYF.

The count of this clone is one. Germline and junction disagree at one end, which may indicate a read error. The chain combines TRBV5-4 with TRBJ1-1; 11 bases are a match to TRBD1. Looked up from germline, CDR1 is SGHNT and CDR2 is YYREEE (reference sequence). This CDR3 spans 13 amino acids. In DNA, the CDR3 is TGTGCCAGTAGAAGAGGACAGGGGGCTGAGGCTTTCTTT. Translating gives CASRRGQGAEAFF.

The V and J genes are TRBV27 and TRBJ2-7, with D hard to call. Trimming cost V 2 bases and J 6 bases, with 11 bases left between them. The CDR3 has 13 residues. CDR1 MNHEY and CDR2 SMNVEV come from the germline V gene (reference sequence). This chain's CDR3 is CASSLAAYGEQYF. In DNA, the CDR3 is TGTGCCAGCAGTTTAGCCGCCTATGGCGAGCAGTACTTC.

The V gene is TRBV4-2, the J gene TRBJ2-2; 7 bases match TRBD2. The CDR3 spans 17 residues. The V and J ends lost 6 bases and 0 bases, in that order; junction bases with no gene match: 10. Germline lookup yields CDR1 LGHNA and CDR2 YNFKEQ. CDR3 residues: CASSRDRGTTNTGELFF. The CDR3 bases are TGTGCCAGCAGTCGAGATCGCGGGACTACGAACACCGGGGAGCTGTTTTTT.

The rearrangement uses TRBV29-1 and TRBJ1-1; D perhaps matches TRBD1 (6 bases). Trimming removed 5 bases at V and 10 bases at J, with 14 bases between. Germline-derived CDR1 and CDR2 are SQVTM and ANQGSEA. The CDR3 has 11 residues. DNA for the CDR3: TGCAGCGTTAACAGGGAGGGTTCAGCTTTCTTT. Its translation is CSVNREGSAFF.

The V call is TRBV19, the J call TRBJ2-1, with TRBD2 identical over 9 bases. The CDR3 consists of 15 residues. V shed 2 bases, J shed 4 bases, and the junction held 3 bases outside the gene matches. CDR1 is LNHDA and CDR2 is SQIVND in the germline V gene (reference sequence). The CDR3 loop reads CASSIISGGYNEQFF. The CDR3 region has the DNA TGTGCCAGTAGTATAATTAGCGGGGGATACAATGAGCAGTTCTTC. The full variable domain, rest sourced from reference TRBV19 and TRBJ2-1, is DGGITQSPKYLFRKEGQNVTLSCEQNLNHDAMYWYRQDPGQGLRLIYYSQIVNDFQKGDIAEGYSVSREKKESFPLTVTSAQKNPTAFYLCASSIISGGYNEQFFGPGTRLTVL.

The chain uses TRBV13 and TRBJ2-5; D is unresolved. The ends were cut back, 5 bases at V and 1 base at J, with 11 bases in the middle. This CDR3 spans 14 amino acids. Per the germline V gene, CDR1 is PRHDT and CDR2 is FYEKMQ (reference sequence). The CDR3: CASSRRSVQETQYF. CDR3 DNA: TGTGCCAGCAGCCGGCGCAGCGTCCAAGAGACCCAGTACTTC.

Only one count was recorded for this clone. The chain employs TRBV19 and TRBJ1-2; D possibly corresponds to TRBD1 (6 bases). Germline V gene data show CDR1 as LNHDA and CDR2 as SQIVND (reference sequence). This CDR3 spans 13 amino acids. The V gene lost 4 bases and the J gene lost 7 bases, with 13 bases spanning the gap. CDR3 region: CASSTLQGSGYTF. CDR3 bases: TGTGCCAGTAGTACCCTACAGGGCTCTGGCTACACCTTC.

The gene calls are TRBV5-1 and TRBJ1-1; TRBD1 aligns across 9 bases. Per the germline V gene, CDR1 is SGHRS and CDR2 is YFSETQ. This CDR3 spans 13 amino acids. With 10 bases clipped from V and 1 base from J, the junction kept 5 bases outside the gene matches. The CDR3 here is CAGTGTRNTEAFF. CDR3 coding DNA: TGCGCCGGGACAGGGACGAGGAACACTGAAGCTTTCTTT.

This chain uses TRBV7-9 with TRBJ2-3; 10 positions match TRBD1. After removal of 5 bases from V and 2 bases from J, the junction contained 7 bases not matched to a gene. CDR3 size: 16 residues. Germline CDR1 SEHNR, CDR2 FQNEAQ (reference sequence). The CDR3 here is CASSAVGTGDTDTQYF. DNA for the CDR3: TGTGCCAGCAGCGCCGTTGGGACAGGGGACACAGATACGCAGTATTTT.

The chain uses TRBV7-8 and TRBJ1-2; possible D gene TRBD1, 5 bases. V shed 6 bases and J shed 2 bases, with 19 bases lying between them. Germline loops: CDR1 SGHVS, CDR2 FQNEAQ. This CDR3 spans 16 amino acids. The CDR3 loop is CASRKTYSRANYGYTF. The CDR3 DNA reads as TGTGCCAGCAGGAAGACCTATTCCAGGGCGAACTATGGCTACACCTTC.

In its sample, this clone was seen once. This chain links TRBV29-1 with TRBJ2-3; 10 bases match TRBD1. This CDR3 has 16 residues. Per the germline V gene, CDR1 is SQVTM and CDR2 is ANQGSEA. V trimming: 4 bases; J trimming: 3 bases; junction bases outside the gene matches: 10. Here the CDR3 DNA reads TGCAGCGTTGCAGGCAAGACAGGGGGCAGAACAGATACGCAGTATTTT. It is translated as CSVAGKTGGRTDTQYF.

The rearrangement joins TRBV13 to TRBJ1-1; weak D call: TRBD1 (5 bases). The CDR3 extends over 14 amino acids. Between the trimmed V and J ends, which lost 4 bases and 1 base, there was a span of 10 bases. Germline values: CDR1 PRHDT, CDR2 FYEKMQ (reference sequence). Written as DNA, the CDR3 is TGTGCCAGCAGCTCGTTCGGGGGGAACACTGAAGCTTTCTTT. It yields the protein CASSSFGGNTEAFF.

V gene TRBV5-1 combines with J gene TRBJ2-1; 12 nucleotides line up with TRBD2. Germline-derived CDR1 and CDR2 are SGHRS and YFSETQ. Trimming cost V 4 bases and J 0 bases; bases outside gene matches: 8. The CDR3 runs to 18 residues. The CDR3 DNA reads TGCGCCAGCAGCCGAGTTAGGACTAGCGGGACCTCCTACAATGAGCAGTTCTTC. Protein: CASSRVRTSGTSYNEQFF.

J is TRBJ1-1 and V is TRBV9; D unresolved. Germline loops: CDR1 SGDLS, CDR2 YYNGEE. The CDR3 length is 13 residues. V was clipped by 4 bases and J by 3 bases, with 10 bases between them. Here the CDR3 reads CASSIGYHTEAFF. Here the CDR3 DNA reads TGTGCCAGCAGCATAGGGTACCACACTGAAGCTTTCTTT. Combining the CDR3 with reference TRBV9 and TRBJ1-1 gives the whole variable domain DSGVTQTPKHLITATGQRVTLRCSPRSGDLSVYWYQQSLDQGLQFLIQYYNGEERAKGNILERFSAQQFPDLHSELNLSSLELGDSALYFCASSIGYHTEAFFGQGTRLTVV.

This clone showed up just once. The CDR3 sequence is CASGGVVSSYEQYF. For the CDR3, the DNA is TGTGCCAGCGGAGGGGTCGTCAGTTCCTACGAGCAGTACTTC. The V gene is TRBV6-6, the J gene TRBJ2-7; TRBD2 is a possible D gene (6 bases). Between the trimmed V and J ends, which lost 8 bases and 1 base, there was a span of 15 bases. The CDR3 is 14 residues long. CDR1 and CDR2 from the germline V gene are MNHNY and SVGAGI (reference sequence).

The chain joins TRBV7-9 to TRBJ1-2, with 7 bases aligning to TRBD1. Germline V lookup: CDR1 SEHNR, CDR2 FQNEAQ (reference sequence). The CDR3 has 16 amino acids. After removal of 5 bases from V and 4 bases from J, the junction contained 13 bases not matched to a gene. CDR3 region: CASSPMTGRPPYGYTF. The DNA of the CDR3 is TGTGCCAGCAGCCCAATGACAGGGAGGCCCCCCTATGGCTACACCTTC.

This chain connects TRBV5-1 to TRBJ1-1; D unclear. Trimming removed 1 base from V and 5 bases from J, with 6 bases in between. Germline V gives CDR1 SGHRS, CDR2 YFSETQ. CDR3 length: 12 residues. CDR3 nucleotide sequence: TGCGCCAGCAGCTTGTCGGGAACTGAAGCTTTCTTT. Translated, it gives CASSLSGTEAFF.

The rearrangement uses TRBV29-1 and TRBJ2-7; tentatively, D is TRBD1 (5 bases). V lost 0 bases to trimming and J lost 1 base, with 13 bases between them. CDR1 is SQVTM and CDR2 is ANQGSEA in the germline V gene. The CDR3 spans 15 residues. The CDR3: CSVEDQGKGSYEQYF. CDR3 in DNA: TGCAGCGTTGAAGATCAAGGGAAGGGGTCCTACGAGCAGTACTTC.

This chain links TRBV14 with TRBJ2-5, with a tentative D call TRBD2 (6 bases). The CDR3 is 18 amino acids. The germline gives CDR1 SGHDN, CDR2 FVKESK. The ends were cut back, 0 bases at V and 2 bases at J, with 19 bases in the middle. This CDR3 is CASSQDAGVLADQETQYF. CDR3 nucleotide sequence: TGTGCCAGCAGCCAAGATGCGGGTGTACTAGCTGATCAAGAGACCCAGTACTTC. The complete variable domain, with remaining parts taken from reference TRBV14 and TRBJ2-5, reads EAGVTQFPSHSVIEKGQTVTLRCDPISGHDNLYWYRRVMGKEIKFLLHFVKESKQDESGMPNNRFLAERTGGTYSTLKVQPAELEDSGVYFCASSQDAGVLADQETQYFGPGTRLLVL.